This entry features one T cell receptor (beta chain) sequence. Generated by immunoSEQ multiplex PCR, the TCRdb table keeps only in-frame clones and is missing some. The table includes 80,000 to 90,000 clones, roughly 87% detected once. The CDR3 consists of 14 residues. Trimming removed 5 bases at V and 0 bases at J, with 10 bases between. The V gene's germline CDR1 is LNHDA and CDR2 SQIVND (reference sequence). The sample belongs to a study of T cell responses to AZD1222 COVID-19 vaccine. The source was peripheral blood, collected on day 0 of AZD1222 vaccination. V is TRBV19 and J is TRBJ1-1, with D possibly being TRBD1 (5 bases). The receptor was isolated from an adult in good health. The CDR3 DNA is TGTGCCAGTAGTGTCAGGGCAATGAACACTGAAGCTTTCTTT. It translates to CASSVRAMNTEAFF. The whole variable domain, remainder taken from reference TRBV19 and TRBJ1-1, is DGGITQSPKYLFRKEGQNVTLSCEQNLNHDAMYWYRQDPGQGLRLIYYSQIVNDFQKGDIAEGYSVSREKKESFPLTVTSAQKNPTAFYLCASSVRAMNTEAFFGQGTRLTVV.